A single sample gave rise to the 31 T cell receptor beta chains below, sequenced in a study of Graves' ophthalmopathy and Graves' hyperthyroidism (dated by TCRdb to 2017 to 2018). TCRdb shows the sequencer as Illumina HiSeq 2000. For repertoire sequencing, TCR beta CDR3 regions were amplified from RNA transcripts. The first round was an RT-PCR using HTBI primers with the Qiagen OneStep RT-PCR kit, and this first round was followed by a second-round multiplex PCR, then size selection and purification. In TCRdb, the public reads were trimmed at Q25 with fastp and aligned with MiXCR, with productive beta chains retained. Every distinct CDR3 protein forms one entry, paired with its most common genes and DNA. For this sample the table gives a few hundred thousand distinct CDR3 sequences, of which 15% were detected only once. About 7% of the sample goes to the ten largest clones. The sequenced sample consisted of peripheral blood. All receptors come from a woman between 18 and 30 years old with stable Graves' hyperthyroidism. Donor details come from another sample of the same person, matched by shared clones.

The chain employs TRBV6-1 and TRBJ1-6, with 8 bases that match TRBD1. With V trimmed by 1 base and J by 10 bases, 6 bases remained unmatched. The CDR3 loop spans 15 amino acids. CDR1 is MNHNS, CDR2 SASEGT, per germline. CDR3 sequence reads: CASSEETGGSSPLHF. In nucleotides, the CDR3 is TGTGCCAGCAGTGAAGAAACAGGGGGTTCCTCACCCCTCCACTTT.

This clonotype was detected many times. The rearrangement links TRBV6-1 to TRBJ2-7; 9 nucleotides match TRBD2. The V and J ends lost 11 bases and 4 bases, in that order; junction bases with no gene match: 12. Germline CDR1 is MNHNS and CDR2 is SASEGT. The CDR3 has 14 residues. CDR3 sequence reads: CAAAGSGGLYEQYF. The DNA of the CDR3 is TGTGCCGCTGCCGGTAGCGGGGGCCTGTACGAGCAGTACTTC.

This clonotype was recorded once. J is TRBJ1-5 and V is TRBV5-1; D unresolved. Trimming removed 0 bases from V and 7 bases from J, with 11 bases in between. The CDR3 totals 14 residues. Germline V gene sequence: CDR1 SGHRS, CDR2 YFSETQ. CDR3 bases: TGCGCCAGCAGCTTGGCCGTCGGGGTACAGCCCCAGCATTTT. As protein: CASSLAVGVQPQHF.

There are many counts of this clonotype. V is TRBV4-1 and J is TRBJ1-1; 9 nucleotides line up with TRBD1. The CDR3 covers 13 residues. Per the germline V gene, CDR1 is MGHRA and CDR2 is YSYEKL. V lost 5 bases, J lost 3 bases, and 1 base stayed unmatched. CDR3 in amino acids: CASSDRGDTEAFF. The CDR3 nucleotides are TGCGCCAGCAGCGACAGGGGGGACACTGAAGCTTTCTTT.

Many counts were recorded for this clonotype. The DNA of the CDR3 is TGTGCCAGCGGCGGCAGGGGGCCGAAGCATGGCTACACCTTC. Its protein product is CASGGRGPKHGYTF. This chain links TRBV7-8 with TRBJ1-2; TRBD1 matches 8 bases. CDR3 length: 14 amino acids. The ends lost 8 bases at V and 6 bases at J; junction bases unmatched: 11. CDR1 is SGHVS and CDR2 is FQNEAQ in the germline V gene.

The chain has TRBV12-3 or TRBV12-4 and TRBJ1-5; TRBD1 matches 7 bases. The J segment lost 5 bases and the V segment lost 8 bases, leaving 6 bases of the junction unmatched. The CDR3 sequence is 13 residues long. The CDR3 loop is CASSQGDYQPQHF. The DNA for the CDR3 is TGTGCCAGCTCCCAGGGGGACTATCAGCCCCAGCATTTT.

A note on this clonotype: This may stem from a read error, because a much larger clone lies one nucleotide away. Given the absence of the conserved phenylalanine or tryptophan at the CDR3 end, a read error is likely. The gene calls are TRBV6-1 and TRBJ1-2, with D unresolved. From germline, CDR1 is MNHNS and CDR2 SASEGT. Trimming took off 8 bases at V and 8 bases at J, with 24 bases between the two ends. The CDR3 extends over 15 amino acids. The CDR3 reads CASGGQFAWLGGYTV. DNA of the CDR3: TGTGCCAGCGGCGGTCAGTTTGCATGGTTGGGAGGCTACACCGTC.

This clonotype was seen repeatedly, ten times or more. This chain links TRBV6-5 with TRBJ1-1, with D unresolved. V was cut by 0 bases and J by 9 bases, with 20 bases left in between. The V gene's germline CDR1 is MNHEY and CDR2 SVGAGI. This CDR3 region has 16 residues. The CDR3 DNA is TGTGCCAGCAGTTACTCGACATTTGGACGTGTTACCCAAGCTTTCTTT. Protein: CASSYSTFGRVTQAFF.

This clonotype was seen ten or more times. At one of its ends the junction is not consistent with the germline gene, which may arise from a read error. The gene calls are TRBV12-3 or TRBV12-4 and TRBJ1-1; TRBD1 might be the D (6 bases). The CDR3 length is 14 residues. The CDR3, as DNA: TGTGCCAGCACCTTCGGGACAATGAACACTGGAGCTTTCTTT. It is translated as CASTFGTMNTGAFF.

This clonotype has a count of ten or more. V and J are TRBV20-1 and TRBJ2-2; TRBD2 aligns across 9 bases. The CDR3 is made up of 13 amino acids. Germline trimming cut 6 bases from V and 7 bases from J; bases unmatched to any gene: 6. The V gene's germline CDR1 is DFQATT and CDR2 SNEGSKA (reference sequence). The CDR3 DNA reads as TGCAGTGCCCGCGGGGGGGCCAACGGGGAGCTGTTTTTT. The encoded protein is CSARGGANGELFF.

This clonotype was recorded at least ten times. The V call is TRBV12-3 or TRBV12-4, the J call TRBJ2-7, with D unclear. Trimming shortened V by 9 bases and J by 2 bases, and 14 bases separated the two germline ends. The CDR3 covers 13 residues. CDR3 bases: TGTGCCAGTGGACCGTCGGAAACCTACGAGCAGTACTTC. The encoded protein is CASGPSETYEQYF.

Many counts were recorded for this clonotype. The chain recombines TRBV6-2 or TRBV6-3 with TRBJ1-6; D may be TRBD1 (6 bases). The CDR3 runs to 17 residues. The germline V gene has CDR1 MNHEY and CDR2 SVGEGT. V was cut by 2 bases and J by 0 bases, with 11 bases left in between. CDR3 bases: TGTGCCAGCAGTTACGCGGGGGCGAGCTCCTATAATTCACCCCTCCACTTT. Protein product: CASSYAGASSYNSPLHF.

The chain is built from TRBV12-3 or TRBV12-4 and TRBJ1-5; D unresolved. There are 14 residues in the CDR3. V lost 2 bases and J 4 bases, leaving 9 bases between the germline ends. The CDR3 sequence: CASSLSDGNQPQHF. In DNA form, the CDR3 reads TGTGCCAGCAGTTTATCTGATGGGAATCAGCCCCAGCATTTT.

Many counts were recorded for this clonotype. The J gene is TRBJ2-6, the V gene TRBV2; possible D gene TRBD2, 5 bases. In germline, CDR1 is SNHLY, CDR2 FYNNEI. The length of the CDR3 is 15 residues. V lost 7 bases to trimming and J lost 0 bases, with 10 bases between them. The CDR3 loop is CASTGEISGANVLTF. CDR3 DNA: TGTGCCAGCACTGGGGAGATCTCTGGGGCCAACGTCCTGACTTTC.

In this sample, this clonotype turned up many times. The rearrangement links TRBV29-1 to TRBJ2-7; D possibly matches TRBD1 or TRBD2 (5 bases each). Germline assignment: CDR1 SQVTM and CDR2 ANQGSEA. CDR3 size: 16 residues. The ends were cut back, 5 bases at V and 7 bases at J, with 27 bases in the middle. The CDR3 loop is CSVSGGDRGLRSEQYF. CDR3 in DNA: TGCAGCGTTTCGGGTGGGGACCGAGGATTGAGGAGTGAGCAGTACTTC.

DNA of the CDR3: TGTGCCAGCAGACGACTGACAGGGGGGGGAAGTCAGCCCCAGCATTTT. This gives the protein CASRRLTGGGSQPQHF. V and J are TRBV28 and TRBJ1-5; TRBD1 agrees at 9 bases. Unmatched junction bases numbered 12, after V lost 6 bases and J lost 6 bases. The CDR3 runs to 16 residues. Germline CDR1 is MDHEN and CDR2 is SYDVKM.

Ten or more counts support this clonotype. The rearrangement joins TRBV7-2 to TRBJ1-2, with D hard to call. Germline V gene sequence: CDR1 SGHTA, CDR2 FQGNSA. V lost 1 base to trimming and J lost 5 bases, with 11 bases between them. The CDR3 consists of 14 residues. CDR3 region: CASSLGGVLYGYTF. The CDR3 DNA reads as TGTGCCAGCAGCTTAGGCGGTGTCTTATATGGCTACACCTTC.

As concerns this clonotype: A much more abundant neighbour one base away suggests this may be a read error. The CDR3 is CASSFSRTQHNSPLHF. The CDR3 DNA is TGTGCCAGCAGTTTTTCAAGGACACAGCATAATTCACCCCTCCACTTT. The V and J genes are TRBV27 and TRBJ1-6, with D possibly TRBD1 on 5 matching bases. The length of the CDR3 is 16 residues. CDR1 MNHEY and CDR2 SMNVEV come from the germline V gene (reference sequence). Trimming took 3 bases from V and 5 from J, leaving 14 bases between them.

This clonotype was detected ten times or more. The chain has TRBV5-1 and TRBJ1-2; 9 bases are shared with TRBD1. CDR1 SGHRS and CDR2 YFSETQ come from the germline V gene. J lost 6 bases, V lost 2 bases, and 5 bases had no gene match. CDR3 length: 14 amino acids. The CDR3 DNA reads as TGCGCCAGCAGCTTAGTACAGGGGGCAGATGGCTACACCTTC. Residues: CASSLVQGADGYTF.

The V gene is TRBV11-1, the J gene TRBJ1-1; D is unresolved. With 2 bases removed from V and 1 base from J, the gap between germline ends came to 11 bases. In germline, CDR1 is SGHAT, CDR2 FQDESV (reference sequence). CDR3 length equals 15 residues. The CDR3 loop reads CASSLRSGGNTEAFF. In DNA form, the CDR3 reads TGTGCCAGCAGCTTAAGATCGGGTGGGAACACTGAAGCTTTCTTT.

This clonotype was detected many times. The J gene is TRBJ1-2, the V gene TRBV7-2, with D maybe TRBD1 (6 bases). CDR1 is SGHTA and CDR2 is FQGNSA in the germline V gene. Trimming cost V 6 bases and J 7 bases, with 9 bases left between them. This CDR3 contains 11 residues. The CDR3 region has the DNA TGTGCCAGCAGGATCAGGGGTGGCTACACCTTC. This codes for CASRIRGGYTF. The full variable domain, its missing parts supplied by reference TRBV7-2 and TRBJ1-2, is GAGVSQSPSNKVTEKGKDVELRCDPISGHTALYWYRQSLGQGLEFLIYFQGNSAPDKSGLPSDRFSAERTGGSVSTLTIQRTQQEDSAVYLCASRIRGGYTFGSGTRLTVV.

J is TRBJ2-7 and V is TRBV6-1; D is ambiguous. Germline V gives CDR1 MNHNS, CDR2 SASEGT. V lost 3 bases and J lost 2, with 14 bases in between. The CDR3 is 15 residues long. CDR3 nucleotide sequence: TGTGCCAGCAGTGAGGGCACCCCCATTACCTACGAGCAGTACTTC. Its protein is CASSEGTPITYEQYF.

The chain carries TRBV11-2 and TRBJ1-2; D is unclear. The CDR3 has 16 amino acids. V was clipped by 5 bases and J by 11 bases, with 27 bases between them. Germline V CDR1 and CDR2: SGHAT, FQNNGV. CDR3 region: CASSHPRTPDLLPYTF. In DNA, the CDR3 is TGTGCCAGCAGCCACCCAAGAACCCCGGACCTACTACCATACACCTTC.

The table lists this clonotype with a count of one. J is TRBJ1-2 and V is TRBV6-4; D is unclear. The CDR3 is made up of 13 amino acids. Trimming pared 5 bases from V and 4 bases from J, leaving 11 bases between. Germline V gene lookup returns CDR1 MRHNA and CDR2 SNTAGT. The CDR3 sequence is CASSTEFGYGYTF. The CDR3 nucleotides read TGTGCCAGCAGTACGGAGTTTGGCTATGGCTACACCTTC.

The chain's CDR3 is CATSRVPGSNQPQHF. The CDR3 coding sequence is TGTGCCACCAGCAGAGTGCCAGGTAGCAATCAGCCCCAGCATTTT. This rearrangement joins TRBV15 to TRBJ1-5; D is ambiguous. V lost 1 base and J 0 bases, leaving 7 bases between the germline ends. Germline CDR1 is LNHNV and CDR2 is YYDKDF (reference sequence). The CDR3 has 15 residues. The whole variable domain, remainder taken from reference TRBV15 and TRBJ1-5, is DAMVIQNPRYQVTQFGKPVTLSCSQTLNHNVMYWYQQKSSQAPKLLFHYYDKDFNNEADTPDNFQSRRPNTSFCFLDIRSPGLGDTAMYLCATSRVPGSNQPQHFGDGTRLSIL.

This clonotype was counted at least ten times. V and J are TRBV19 and TRBJ1-1; no firm D call. Trimming cost V 3 bases and J 1 base, with 6 bases left between them. The length of the CDR3 is 13 residues. CDR1 is LNHDA, CDR2 SQIVND, per germline (reference sequence). The CDR3 reads CASSIAKNTEAFF. CDR3 in DNA: TGTGCCAGTAGTATTGCAAAGAACACTGAAGCTTTCTTT.

This clonotype was seen only a few times. The rearrangement uses TRBV5-1 and TRBJ2-7; a possible D gene is TRBD1 (5 bases). This CDR3 has 14 residues. CDR1 is SGHRS and CDR2 is YFSETQ in the germline V gene. Trimming stripped 6 bases from V and 0 bases from J, with 13 bases between. CDR3 in amino acids: CASTQQASSYEQYF. The CDR3 region has the DNA TGCGCCAGCACACAACAGGCGAGCTCCTACGAGCAGTACTTC.

This clonotype has at least ten counts. The chain couples TRBV7-2 to TRBJ2-6; TRBD2 might be the D (6 bases). The CDR3 is made up of 16 amino acids. V dropped 5 bases and J dropped 3 bases, with 14 bases sitting between them. Germline-derived CDR1 and CDR2 are SGHTA and FQGNSA. The CDR3 coding sequence is TGTGCCAGCAGCCCCCGGAGGGCGGTTGGGGCCAACGTCCTGACTTTC. Amino acids: CASSPRRAVGANVLTF.

This rearrangement joins TRBV7-9 to TRBJ1-2; possible D gene TRBD1, 5 bases. Germline-derived CDR1 and CDR2 are SEHNR and FQNEAQ (reference sequence). The CDR3 has 15 residues. The V gene lost 1 base and the J gene lost 4 bases, with 13 bases spanning the gap. The CDR3 DNA follows: TGTGCCAGCAGCTTAGAAGGGACCGACATCTATGGCTACACCTTC. This gives the protein CASSLEGTDIYGYTF.

This clonotype occurred many times. At one of its ends the junction is not consistent with the germline gene, which may arise from a read error. CDR3 residues: CTSSEGGPTEAFF. CDR3 nucleotide sequence: TGTACCAGCAGTGAAGGGGGTCCCACTGAAGCTTTCTTT. The rearrangement links TRBV2 to TRBJ1-1; a weak D match, TRBD1 (6 bases). The CDR3 length is 13 residues. The germline CDR1 and CDR2 sequences are SNHLY and FYNNEI.

The chain employs TRBV9 and TRBJ2-2; D gene unclear. V was cut by 0 bases and J by 9 bases, with 9 bases left in between. The V gene's germline CDR1 is SGDLS and CDR2 YYNGEE. This CDR3 has 13 residues. The CDR3 spells CASSVGANRELFF. CDR3 bases: TGTGCCAGCAGCGTAGGGGCAAACCGGGAGCTGTTTTTT.